A single TCR beta chain is shown here with its context. The V and J ends lost 6 bases and 13 bases, in that order; junction bases with no gene match: 15. The CDR3 runs 15 residues. The germline CDR1 and CDR2 sequences are MNHEY and SVGAGI. This sample is part of a study of blood T cell repertoires in COVID-19. About the research overall: Specimens from acute and convalescent COVID-19 originated in the United States, Italy and Spain. The analysed material was cDNA or gDNA that came from T cells, B-cell-depleted T cells, or PBMCs.

In the study's own analysis: Reference gene primer amplification gave estimated nucleated cell counts. Sequenced by immunoSEQ multiplex PCR; TCRdb stores in-frame clones only, minus some. V, J and clone size reflect that table, while D and trimming were determined from the DNA. This table holds more than 200,000 clones, around 78% found once. Sequenced input: peripheral blood. This sequence joins TRBV6-5 and TRBJ2-1, with TRBD2 matching 10 bases. The TCR was taken from a woman aged 70 to 79 with active or convalescent COVID-19. The CDR3 DNA is TGTGCCAGCAGCCAAGGACTAGCGGCACTTACATCTCAGTTCTTC. It encodes CASSQGLAALTSQFF.